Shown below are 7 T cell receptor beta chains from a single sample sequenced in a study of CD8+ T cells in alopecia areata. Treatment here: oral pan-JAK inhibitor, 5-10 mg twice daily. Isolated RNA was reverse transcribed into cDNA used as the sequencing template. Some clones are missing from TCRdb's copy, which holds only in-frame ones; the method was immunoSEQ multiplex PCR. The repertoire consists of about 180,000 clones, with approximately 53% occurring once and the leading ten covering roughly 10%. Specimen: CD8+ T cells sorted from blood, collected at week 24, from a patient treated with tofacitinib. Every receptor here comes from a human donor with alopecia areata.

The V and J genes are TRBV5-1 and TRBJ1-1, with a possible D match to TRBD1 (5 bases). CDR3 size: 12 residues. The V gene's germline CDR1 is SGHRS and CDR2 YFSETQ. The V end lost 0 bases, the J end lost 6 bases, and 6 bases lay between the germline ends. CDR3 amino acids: CASSLEGSEAFF. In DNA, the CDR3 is TGCGCCAGCAGCTTGGAGGGGTCTGAAGCTTTCTTT.

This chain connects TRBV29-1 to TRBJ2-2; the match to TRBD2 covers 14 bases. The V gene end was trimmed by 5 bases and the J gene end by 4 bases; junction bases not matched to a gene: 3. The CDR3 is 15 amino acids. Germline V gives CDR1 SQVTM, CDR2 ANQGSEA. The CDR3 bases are TGCAGCGTTAGACTAGCGGGGGGGTCCACCGGGGAGCTGTTTTTT. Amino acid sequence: CSVRLAGGSTGELFF.

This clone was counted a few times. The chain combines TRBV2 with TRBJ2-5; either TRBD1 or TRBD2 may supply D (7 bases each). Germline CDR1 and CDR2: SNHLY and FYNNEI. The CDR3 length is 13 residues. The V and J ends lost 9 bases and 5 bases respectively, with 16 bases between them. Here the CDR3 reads CASRRQGGETQYF. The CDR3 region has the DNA TGTGCCAGTCGCCGACAGGGAGGGGAGACCCAGTACTTC.

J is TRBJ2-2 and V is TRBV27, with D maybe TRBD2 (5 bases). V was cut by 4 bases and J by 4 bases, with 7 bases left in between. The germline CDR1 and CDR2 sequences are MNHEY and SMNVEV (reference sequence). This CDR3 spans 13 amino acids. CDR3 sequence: CASSWTFTGELFF. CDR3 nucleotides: TGTGCCAGCAGTTGGACTTTCACCGGGGAGCTGTTTTTT.

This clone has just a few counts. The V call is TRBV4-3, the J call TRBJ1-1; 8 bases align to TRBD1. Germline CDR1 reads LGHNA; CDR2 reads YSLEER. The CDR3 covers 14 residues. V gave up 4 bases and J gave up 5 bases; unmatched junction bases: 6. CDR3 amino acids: CASSLEDRATEAFF. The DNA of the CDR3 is TGCGCCAGCAGCCTCGAGGACAGGGCGACTGAAGCTTTCTTT.

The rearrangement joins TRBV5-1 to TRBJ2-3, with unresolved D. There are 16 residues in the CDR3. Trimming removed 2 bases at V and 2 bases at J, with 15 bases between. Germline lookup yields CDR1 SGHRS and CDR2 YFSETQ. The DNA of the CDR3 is TGCGCCAGCAGCTTCCGAGGTCGGGCCCTCACAGATACGCAGTATTTT. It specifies CASSFRGRALTDTQYF.

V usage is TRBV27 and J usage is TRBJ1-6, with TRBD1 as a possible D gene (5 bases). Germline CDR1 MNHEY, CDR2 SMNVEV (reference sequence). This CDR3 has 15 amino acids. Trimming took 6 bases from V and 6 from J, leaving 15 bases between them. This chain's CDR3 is CASRVQGEGNSPLHF. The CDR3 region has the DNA TGTGCCAGCAGGGTGCAGGGAGAGGGTAATTCACCCCTCCACTTT.